A selection of T cell receptor beta chains follows, all from one sample in a study of graft-versus-host responses after intestinal transplantation. Profiled with immunoSEQ multiplex PCR; TCRdb holds only in-frame clones, not every one. The sample lists approximately 100,000 clones; 93% were seen once. These receptors' targets are unknown. This specimen was unstimulated CD8+ T cells sorted from spleen or lymph node cells, taken before intestinal transplant. The origin of the receptors is a human donor who received an intestinal transplant. The CDR3 runs from the conserved cysteine through the conserved F or W. Fields, in order: V gene, clone size, J gene, D gene, CDR3 protein, CDR3 DNA. A D gene is named only where the DNA matches it firmly. Size values are once, few and many counts, or a class for expanded clones, and some rows have none.

TRBV6-1	.	TRBJ2-3	.	CASSERGVLGTDTQYF	TGTGCCAGCAGTGAAAGAGGGGTGCTTGGCACAGATACGCAGTATTTT
TRBV9	.	TRBJ2-7	.	CASSVGDSPFAGEQYF	TGTGCCAGCAGCGTAGGAGACAGTCCTTTTGCGGGTGAGCAGTACTTC
TRBV2	.	TRBJ1-1	.	CASSEAQGYETEAFF	TGTGCCAGCAGTGAAGCGCAGGGTTATGAGACTGAAGCTTTCTTT
TRBV21-1	few	TRBJ1-6	.	CGIGQGRSSPLHF	TGTGGGATAGGACAGGGCCGAAGTTCACCCCTCCACTTT
TRBV4-1	.	TRBJ2-5	TRBD2	CASSPRTSWGRETQYF	TGCGCCAGCAGCCCTAGGACTAGCTGGGGCCGGGAGACCCAGTACTTC
TRBV4-1	.	TRBJ2-1	.	CASSHTNYNEQFF	TGCGCCAGCAGCCACACAAATTACAATGAGCAGTTCTTC
TRBV7-9	.	TRBJ2-5	.	CASILSGGAGETQYF	TGTGCCAGCATCCTTTCGGGGGGCGCAGGAGAGACCCAGTACTTC
TRBV13	.	TRBJ1-2	.	CASSPSPGTFYDYTF	TGTGCCAGCAGCCCCAGCCCAGGGACCTTTTACGACTACACCTTC
TRBV12-5	.	TRBJ1-4	.	CASGPGPGLNEKLFF	TGTGCTAGTGGTCCTGGACCGGGGCTTAATGAAAAACTGTTTTTT
TRBV6-6	.	TRBJ2-1	TRBD2	CASRTLAGGNNEQFF	TGTGCCAGCAGGACCCTAGCGGGGGGGAACAATGAGCAGTTCTTC
TRBV5-6	.	TRBJ2-1	TRBD2	CASSFATSGFYNEQFF	TGTGCCAGCAGCTTTGCGACTAGCGGATTCTACAATGAGCAGTTCTTC
TRBV6-1	few	TRBJ2-5	.	CASSEGGETEETQYF	TGTGCCAGCAGTGAAGGTGGTGAGACAGAAGAGACCCAGTACTTC
TRBV11-2	.	TRBJ2-1	.	CASSSSTINEQFF	TGTGCCAGCAGCTCATCGACCATTAATGAGCAGTTCTTC
TRBV29-1	.	TRBJ2-7	TRBD1	CSVGLDRGYEQYF	TGCAGCGTAGGCCTGGACAGGGGATACGAGCAGTACTTC
TRBV14	.	TRBJ2-1	TRBD1	CASSQTRGRFYEQFF	TGTGCCAGCAGCCAAACCAGGGGGCGCTTCTATGAGCAGTTCTTC
TRBV7-9	.	TRBJ2-1	.	CASSNRRQEQFF	TGTGCCAGCAGCAACCGACGCCAAGAGCAGTTCTTC
TRBV2	once	TRBJ2-7	.	CASSEGNEQYF	TGTGCCAGCAGTGAAGGGAACGAGCAGTACTTC
TRBV14	once	TRBJ1-2	TRBD1	CASSPGGYYGYTF	TGTGCCAGCAGCCCAGGGGGATACTATGGCTACACCTTC
TRBV7-9	.	TRBJ1-2	.	CASRDPAGGYTF	TGTGCCAGCAGGGATCCTGCGGGTGGCTACACCTTC
TRBV10-2	.	TRBJ2-1	.	CASSESREVEEQFF	TGCGCCAGCAGTGAGTCCAGGGAGGTTGAAGAGCAGTTCTTC
TRBV12-5	.	TRBJ1-3	.	CASGLAGRTTGNTIYF	TGTGCTAGTGGTTTGGCCGGGAGGACGACTGGAAACACCATATATTTT
TRBV9	.	TRBJ1-2	.	CASSVTDATTYGYTF	TGTGCCAGCAGCGTGACAGACGCTACTACCTATGGCTACACCTTC
TRBV7-9	.	TRBJ2-7	.	CASSSRLYEQYF	TGTGCCAGCAGCTCCCGGTTATACGAGCAGTACTTC
TRBV5-1	once	TRBJ2-7	.	CASSLTGEQYF	TGCGCCAGCAGCCTGACGGGGGAGCAGTACTTC
TRBV29-1	.	TRBJ2-1	TRBD1	CSVGTGAGGPEQFF	TGCAGCGTCGGGACGGGGGCAGGGGGCCCTGAGCAGTTCTTC
TRBV27	.	TRBJ2-5	TRBD2	CASSRFGGLGETQYF	TGTGCCAGCAGCCGCTTCGGGGGGTTAGGGGAGACCCAGTACTTC
TRBV7-9	.	TRBJ2-7	.	CASSFGNSEQYF	TGTGCCAGCAGCTTTGGTAATAGCGAGCAGTACTTC
TRBV27	once	TRBJ2-7	.	CASSEEGNEQYF	TGTGCCAGCAGCGAGGAAGGTAACGAGCAGTACTTC
TRBV30	.	TRBJ2-1	TRBD2	CAWRSGGPYNEQFF	TGTGCCTGGAGGAGCGGGGGGCCCTACAATGAGCAGTTCTTC
TRBV6-4	.	TRBJ1-4	.	CASSDSPNF	TGTGCCAGCAGTGACAGCCCCAATTTT
TRBV30	.	TRBJ1-3	.	CAWAWGTVGNTIYF	TGTGCCTGGGCCTGGGGGACCGTTGGAAACACCATATATTTT
TRBV29-1	.	TRBJ2-7	.	CSVSRDIYYEQYF	TGCAGCGTTTCCCGGGACATTTACTACGAGCAGTACTTC
TRBV6-5	once	TRBJ1-5	.	CASSRGRPLGQPQHF	TGTGCCAGCAGTCGGGGACGCCCCCTCGGGCAGCCCCAGCATTTT
TRBV7-9	.	TRBJ2-2	TRBD2	CASSSSGGAVGELFF	TGTGCCAGCAGCTCTAGCGGGGGGGCCGTCGGGGAGCTGTTTTTT
TRBV7-3	.	TRBJ2-1	.	CASSLALAREQFF	TGTGCCAGCAGCTTAGCACTAGCCAGGGAGCAGTTCTTC
TRBV27	.	TRBJ1-5	.	CASSPEGIQPQHF	TGTGCCAGCAGCCCAGAGGGGATTCAGCCCCAGCATTTT